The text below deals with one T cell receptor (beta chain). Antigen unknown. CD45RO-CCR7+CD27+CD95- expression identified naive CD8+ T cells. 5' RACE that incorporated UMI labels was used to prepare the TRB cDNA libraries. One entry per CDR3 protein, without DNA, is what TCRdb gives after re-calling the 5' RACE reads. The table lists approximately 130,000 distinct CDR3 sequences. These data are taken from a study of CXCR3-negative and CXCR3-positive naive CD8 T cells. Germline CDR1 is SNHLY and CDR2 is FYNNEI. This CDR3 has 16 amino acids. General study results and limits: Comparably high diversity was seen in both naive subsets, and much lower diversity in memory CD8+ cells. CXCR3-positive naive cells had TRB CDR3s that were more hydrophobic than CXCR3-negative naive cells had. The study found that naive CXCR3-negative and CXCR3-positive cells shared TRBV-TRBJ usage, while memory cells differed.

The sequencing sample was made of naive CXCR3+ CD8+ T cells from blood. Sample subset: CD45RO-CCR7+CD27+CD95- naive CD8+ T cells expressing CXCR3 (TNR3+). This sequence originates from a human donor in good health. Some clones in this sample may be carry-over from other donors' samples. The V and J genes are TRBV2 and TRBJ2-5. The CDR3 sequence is CASSEGLAVYQETQYF.